The 11 T cell receptor beta chains below come from one sample, sequenced in a study of PD-1 blockade in classical Hodgkin lymphoma. TCRdb's table, derived via immunoSEQ multiplex PCR, lists solely in-frame clones and lacks some. The table has more than 14,000 clones, over 60% seen once. Every patient had relapsed following autologous stem cell transplantation, and cohorts differed in brentuximab vedotin exposure. Material: peripheral blood mononuclear cells (PBMCs), obtained at baseline. Receptors originate from a human donor with classical Hodgkin lymphoma.

The CDR3 region has the DNA TGTGCCAGCAGCCCTGGACTAGCGGGAGGGCCAAATGAGCAGTTCTTC. Its protein is CASSPGLAGGPNEQFF. V gene TRBV5-4 combines with J gene TRBJ2-1; 15 bases match TRBD2. This CDR3 has 16 residues. The V gene end was trimmed by 4 bases and the J gene end by 7 bases; junction bases not matched to a gene: 6. Germline V CDR1 and CDR2: SGHNT, YYREEE (reference sequence).

This clone has only a few counts. This chain uses TRBV2 with TRBJ1-2, with a tentative D call TRBD1 (6 bases). The CDR3 contains 13 residues. Per the germline V gene, CDR1 is SNHLY and CDR2 is FYNNEI. The germline V and J ends were trimmed by 7 bases and 4 bases, with 13 bases remaining between them. The CDR3 DNA reads TGTGCCAGCATCCCGGGGGCGCCCTATGGCTACACCTTC. Protein product: CASIPGAPYGYTF.

The chain joins TRBV28 to TRBJ2-3; tentatively, D is TRBD1 (7 bases). The CDR3 is 15 amino acids. V shed 7 bases and J shed 2 bases, with 16 bases lying between them. The germline CDR1 and CDR2 sequences are MDHEN and SYDVKM. The CDR3 protein is CASKTDREDTDTQYF. CDR3 coding DNA: TGTGCCAGCAAGACAGACAGGGAGGACACAGATACGCAGTATTTT.

On this clone itself: The same CDR3 arises from other DNA sequences in this sample as well. The chain combines TRBV15 with TRBJ2-5; D unresolved. Germline V gene lookup returns CDR1 LNHNV and CDR2 YYDKDF (reference sequence). The CDR3 length is 13 residues. The ends were cut back, 0 bases at V and 2 bases at J, with 4 bases in the middle. The CDR3 DNA reads as TGTGCCACCAGCAGAGATATTCAAGAGACCCAGTACTTC. Its protein is CATSRDIQETQYF.

V gene TRBV7-3 combines with J gene TRBJ2-1; 7 positions match TRBD2. The CDR3 spans 15 residues. Trimming removed 3 bases from V and 9 bases from J; junction bases left unmatched: 11. CDR1 is SGHTA, CDR2 FQGTGA, per germline. The CDR3 region has the DNA TGTGCCAGCAGCTTCATCGGGGAGGGCCAGAGTGAGCAGTTCTTC. It yields the protein CASSFIGEGQSEQFF. The full variable domain, rest sourced from reference TRBV7-3 and TRBJ2-1, is GAGVSQTPSNKVTEKGKYVELRCDPISGHTALYWYRQSLGQGPEFLIYFQGTGAADDSGLPNDRFFAVRPEGSVSTLKIQRTERGDSAVYLCASSFIGEGQSEQFFGPGTRLTVL.

The chain uses TRBV7-9 and TRBJ2-2; 9 nucleotides agree with TRBD1. This CDR3 comprises 15 residues. Germline V CDR1 and CDR2: SEHNR, FQNEAQ (reference sequence). V shed 5 bases and J 1 base; nucleotides not matched to a gene: 2. The CDR3 loop is CASSVGQGNTGELFF. CDR3 nucleotides: TGTGCCAGCAGCGTGGGACAGGGGAACACCGGGGAGCTGTTTTTT.

The rearrangement joins TRBV6-1 to TRBJ1-6; 9 positions match TRBD1. Per germline, CDR1 MNHNS and CDR2 SASEGT. V shed 6 bases and J 7 bases; nucleotides not matched to a gene: 4. The CDR3 loop spans 14 amino acids. The CDR3: CASSADRGNSPLHF. CDR3 nucleotides: TGTGCCAGCAGCGCGGACAGGGGAAATTCACCCCTCCACTTT.

This clone qualifies as medium-sized. The V and J genes are TRBV27 and TRBJ1-1; D call uncertain. The CDR3 spans 14 residues. Germline-derived CDR1 and CDR2 are MNHEY and SMNVEV (reference sequence). Trimming pared 5 bases from V and 4 bases from J, leaving 14 bases between. The CDR3 sequence: CASSPETVPTEAFF. CDR3 in DNA: TGTGCCAGCAGTCCTGAAACGGTCCCCACTGAAGCTTTCTTT.

Here the CDR3 reads CASSQVAGTTNEKLFF. DNA for the CDR3: TGTGCCAGCAGCCAAGTTGCCGGGACAACTAATGAAAAACTGTTTTTT. This rearrangement joins TRBV14 to TRBJ1-4; no reliable D call. V lost 1 base, J lost 0 bases, and 9 bases lay in between. Germline assignment: CDR1 SGHDN and CDR2 FVKESK. This CDR3 is 16 amino acids long.

This chain joins TRBV2 and TRBJ2-1; the match to TRBD2 covers 8 bases. The length of the CDR3 is 15 residues. Unmatched junction bases numbered 6, after V lost 5 bases and J lost 3 bases. In germline, CDR1 is SNHLY, CDR2 FYNNEI. The CDR3 protein is CASSIPGLVYNEQFF. The CDR3 DNA reads as TGTGCCAGCAGTATCCCGGGACTAGTCTACAATGAGCAGTTCTTC.

The V call is TRBV9, the J call TRBJ1-3, with D maybe TRBD1 (6 bases). V lost 0 bases and J 3 bases, leaving 13 bases between the germline ends. The germline V gene encodes CDR1 SGDLS and CDR2 YYNGEE. This CDR3 has 16 amino acids. The CDR3 here is CASSVGGAANGNTIYF. In nucleotides, the CDR3 is TGTGCCAGCAGCGTAGGGGGGGCGGCTAATGGAAACACCATATATTTT.